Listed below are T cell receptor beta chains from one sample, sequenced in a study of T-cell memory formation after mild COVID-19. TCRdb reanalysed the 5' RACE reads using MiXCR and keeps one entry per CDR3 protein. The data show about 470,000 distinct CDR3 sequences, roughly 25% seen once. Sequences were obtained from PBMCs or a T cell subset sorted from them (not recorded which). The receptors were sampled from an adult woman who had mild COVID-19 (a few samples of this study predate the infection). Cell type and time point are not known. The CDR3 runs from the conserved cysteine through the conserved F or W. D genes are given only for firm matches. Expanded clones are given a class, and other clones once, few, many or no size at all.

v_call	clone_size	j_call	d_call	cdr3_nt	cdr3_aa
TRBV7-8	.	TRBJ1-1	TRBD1	TGTGCCAGCAGCTTGAGCCGAGACAGGGTGACGGGCACTGAAGCTTTCTTT	CASSLSRDRVTGTEAFF
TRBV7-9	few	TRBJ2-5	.	TGTGCCAGCAGCCCCAGTAGGATGGAGACCCAGTACTTC	CASSPSRMETQYF
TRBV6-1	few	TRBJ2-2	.	TGTGCCAGCAGTGATTTAGGGACCGGGGAGCTGTTTTTT	CASSDLGTGELFF
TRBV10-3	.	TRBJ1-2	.	TGTGCCATCAGTGACCCTATCGTAGCCCATTATGGCTACACCTTC	CAISDPIVAHYGYTF
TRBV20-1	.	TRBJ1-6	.	TGCAGTGCTAGTCCCCCGGGACCGTTAAACCTTTCACCCCTCCACTTT	CSASPPGPLNLSPLHF
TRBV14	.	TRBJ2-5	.	TGTGCCAGCAGCCAAGATTCCCAGGGGACCCAGTACTTC	CASSQDSQGTQYF
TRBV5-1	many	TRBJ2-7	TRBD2	TGCGCCAGCAGCTTGGGTAGCGGGGCCGCCTACGAGCAGTACTTC	CASSLGSGAAYEQYF
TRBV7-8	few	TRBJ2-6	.	TGTGCCAGCAGCTTAGTCGCGTATGGACCCCCAGGCTCTGGGGCCAACGTCCTGACTTTC	CASSLVAYGPPGSGANVLTF
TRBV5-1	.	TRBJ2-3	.	TGCGCCAGCAGCTTCAAACCCGAATACCCGAATACGCAGTATTTT	CASSFKPEYPNTQYF
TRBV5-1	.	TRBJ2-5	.	TGCGCCAGCAGCTTGGCGACCGGGAGCGAAGAGACCCAGTACTTC	CASSLATGSEETQYF
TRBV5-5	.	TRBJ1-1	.	TGTGCCAGCAGCTTGGCCTCGGGGACGACTGAAGCTTTCTTT	CASSLASGTTEAFF
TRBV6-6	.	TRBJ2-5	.	TGTGCCAGCACCCGAGGGGGGGCCTATCGAGAGACCCAGTACTTC	CASTRGGAYRETQYF
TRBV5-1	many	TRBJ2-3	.	TGCGCCAGCAGCTTAAACACAGGGAATACAGATACGCAGTATTTT	CASSLNTGNTDTQYF
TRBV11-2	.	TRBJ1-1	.	TGTGCCAGCAGCTTAGGCGGTCTGATCACTGAAGCTTTCTTT	CASSLGGLITEAFF
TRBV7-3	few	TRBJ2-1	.	TGTGCCAGCAGCTTATCGGGCAGGTTCGGCGTCGATGAGCAGTTCTTC	CASSLSGRFGVDEQFF
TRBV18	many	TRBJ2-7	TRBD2	TGTGCCAGCTCACTGAACTCCGGGACTAGCGGGAGAAACGCTAACGAGCAGTACTTC	CASSLNSGTSGRNANEQYF
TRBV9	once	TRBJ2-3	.	TGTGCCAGCAGCGTCCAAGTTGGAGATACGCAGTATTTT	CASSVQVGDTQYF
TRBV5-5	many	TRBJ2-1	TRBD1	TGTGCCAGCAGCTTAACCGGACAGGGATCCAATGAGCAGTTCTTC	CASSLTGQGSNEQFF
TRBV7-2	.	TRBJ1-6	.	TGTGCCAGCAGCTTACTAGGGGATAATTCACCCCTCCACTTT	CASSLLGDNSPLHF
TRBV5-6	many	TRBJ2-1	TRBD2	TGTGCCAGCAGCTTGGTAATAGCGGGAGACAATGAGCAGTTCTTC	CASSLVIAGDNEQFF
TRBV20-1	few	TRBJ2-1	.	TGCAGTGCCTCCGAAGGGGTGGGACTGCCACAGTTCTTC	CSASEGVGLPQFF
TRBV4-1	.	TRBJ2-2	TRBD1	TGCGCCAGCAGCCACCCCAGGACAGGGATGGGCACCGGGGAGCTGTTTTTT	CASSHPRTGMGTGELFF
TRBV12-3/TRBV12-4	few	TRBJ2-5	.	TGTGCCAGCCTATCGGCAGGCGGGGAGACCCAGTACTTC	CASLSAGGETQYF
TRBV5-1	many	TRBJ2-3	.	TGCGCCAGCAGCAACCTCGGAGGGGGGTCCGCAGATACGCAGTATTTT	CASSNLGGGSADTQYF
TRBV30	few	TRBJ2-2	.	TGTGCCTGGAGTATCACGAACACCGGGGAGCTGTTTTTT	CAWSITNTGELFF
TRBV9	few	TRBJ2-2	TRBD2	TGTGCCAGCAGCGCTAGCGGGCGGAGCGGGGAGCTGTTTTTT	CASSASGRSGELFF
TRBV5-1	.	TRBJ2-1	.	TGCGCCAGCAGCTGGCAGAGCTCCTACAATGAGCAGTTCTTC	CASSWQSSYNEQFF
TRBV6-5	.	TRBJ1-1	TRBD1	TGTGCCAGCAGTAGACAGGGGGGAAAGACTGAAGCTTTCTTT	CASSRQGGKTEAFF
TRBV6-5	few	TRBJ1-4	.	TGTGCCAGCAGTTTCATTTGGCCCGGGACGGCCCTCGAAAAACTGTTTTTT	CASSFIWPGTALEKLFF
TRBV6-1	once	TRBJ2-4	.	TGTGCCAGCAGTGAAGGCCGGTGGTACATTCAGTACTTC	CASSEGRWYIQYF
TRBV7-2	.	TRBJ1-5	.	TGTGCCAGCAGCGTAGCCGTCAATAGCAATCAGCCCCAGCATTTT	CASSVAVNSNQPQHF
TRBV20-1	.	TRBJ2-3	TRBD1	TGCAGTGCTAGAGCCCAGACAGGGATGGGAGATACGCAGTATTTT	CSARAQTGMGDTQYF
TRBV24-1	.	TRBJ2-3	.	TGTGCCACCAGTGATTTGCTCGAGGTAGATACGCAGTATTTT	CATSDLLEVDTQYF
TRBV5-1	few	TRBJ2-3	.	TGCGCCAGCAGCACGGGGGGCGACACAGATACGCAGTATTTT	CASSTGGDTDTQYF
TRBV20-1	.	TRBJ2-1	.	TGCAGTGCTAAGGGGAGACTTACCAGGAATGAGCAGTTCTTC	CSAKGRLTRNEQFF
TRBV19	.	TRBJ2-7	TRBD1	TGTGCCAGTAGTAGGACAGGCTTAGGAGACTACGAGCAGTACTTC	CASSRTGLGDYEQYF
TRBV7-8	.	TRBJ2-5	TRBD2	TGTGCCAGCAGCCCCCCCGAGGGAGGGCTGGAGACCCAGTACTTC	CASSPPEGGLETQYF
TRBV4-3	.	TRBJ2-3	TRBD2	TGCGCCAGCAGCCAAGCTAGCGGGAGGGCCCGGGGTACGCAGTATTTT	CASSQASGRARGTQYF
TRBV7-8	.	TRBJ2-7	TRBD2	TGTGCCAGCAGCTTAGATTCTGGCGGGAGCGAAGACGAGCAGTACTTC	CASSLDSGGSEDEQYF
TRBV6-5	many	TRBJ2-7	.	TGTGCCAGCAGTTACCAGGGCCCCCGCGAGCAGTACTTC	CASSYQGPREQYF
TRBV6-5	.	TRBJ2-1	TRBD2	TGTGCCAGCAGGCCAGCGGGGAGGGGACACAATGAGCAGTTCTTC	CASRPAGRGHNEQFF
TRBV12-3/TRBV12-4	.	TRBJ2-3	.	TGTGCCAGCACCCGAGGGGACGGAACAACAGATACGCAGTATTTT	CASTRGDGTTDTQYF
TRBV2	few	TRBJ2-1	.	TGTGCCAGCAGACCAGACAGATCCTACAATGAGCAGTTCTTC	CASRPDRSYNEQFF
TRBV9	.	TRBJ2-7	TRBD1	TGTGCCAGCAGCGTAAGTACAGGGGCCTTCTCCTACGAGCAGTACTTC	CASSVSTGAFSYEQYF